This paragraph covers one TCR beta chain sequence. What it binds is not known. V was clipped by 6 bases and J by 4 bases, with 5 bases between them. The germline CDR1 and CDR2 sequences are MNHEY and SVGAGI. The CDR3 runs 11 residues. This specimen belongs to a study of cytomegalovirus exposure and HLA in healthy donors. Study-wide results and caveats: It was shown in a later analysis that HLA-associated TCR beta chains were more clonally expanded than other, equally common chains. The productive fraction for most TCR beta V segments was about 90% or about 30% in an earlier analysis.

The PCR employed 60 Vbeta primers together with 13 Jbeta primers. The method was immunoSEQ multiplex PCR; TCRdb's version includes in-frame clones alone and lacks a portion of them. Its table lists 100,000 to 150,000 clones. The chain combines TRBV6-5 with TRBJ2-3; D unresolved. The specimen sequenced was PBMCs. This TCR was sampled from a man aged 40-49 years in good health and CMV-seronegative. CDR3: CASRASDTQYF. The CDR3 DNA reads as TGTGCCAGCAGAGCGTCAGATACGCAGTATTTT.